The 8 T cell receptor beta chains given below trace back to one sample, sequenced in a study of cytomegalovirus exposure and HLA in healthy donors. Method: immunoSEQ multiplex PCR; TCRdb's copy keeps in-frame clones and lacks some. The sample has tens of thousands of clones, about 91% seen once. What was sequenced was PBMCs. These TCRs come from a woman younger than 30 in good health and CMV-seronegative.

The chain recombines TRBV6-1 with TRBJ1-1; perhaps TRBD1 as D (6 bases). This CDR3 contains 14 residues. Germline V gene sequence: CDR1 MNHNS, CDR2 SASEGT. V lost 3 bases and J lost 5, with 13 bases in between. CDR3 DNA: TGTGCCAGCAGTGACGGGGGGGGCTGGACTGAAGCTTTCTTT. Its translation is CASSDGGGWTEAFF.

The V and J genes are TRBV6-9 and TRBJ1-5; D ambiguous. The V end lost 4 bases, the J end lost 0 bases, and 10 bases lay between the germline ends. CDR1 and CDR2 (germline): MNHGY, SVAAGI. This CDR3 contains 15 residues. The CDR3 reads CASSCSLNSNQPQHF. The CDR3 DNA reads TGTGCCAGCAGTTGCAGTTTGAATAGCAATCAGCCCCAGCATTTT.

This chain connects TRBV6-5 to TRBJ1-2; TRBD1 matches 9 bases. With 5 bases clipped from V and 4 bases from J, the junction kept 8 bases outside the gene matches. CDR1 is MNHEY and CDR2 is SVGAGI in the germline V gene. This CDR3 contains 15 residues. This chain's CDR3 is CASSRGQGNLYGYTF. The CDR3 DNA is TGTGCCAGCAGTCGCGGACAGGGGAACCTCTATGGCTACACCTTC.

This rearrangement joins TRBV27 to TRBJ2-7; the match to TRBD1 covers 7 bases. The CDR3 totals 14 residues. The V gene end was trimmed by 0 bases and the J gene end by 5 bases; junction bases not matched to a gene: 4. From germline, CDR1 is MNHEY and CDR2 SMNVEV (reference sequence). CDR3: CASSLSTGFHEQYF. Written as DNA, the CDR3 is TGTGCCAGCAGTTTATCGACAGGGTTCCACGAGCAGTACTTC.

This chain joins TRBV5-8 and TRBJ1-2; no reliable D call. CDR1 is SGHTS and CDR2 is YDEGEE in the germline V gene. Trimming cost V 4 bases and J 8 bases, with 15 bases left between them. This CDR3 contains 13 residues. DNA for the CDR3: TGTGCCAGCAGCCCCGGGGTTCACTTCGGCTACACCTTC. It codes for CASSPGVHFGYTF.

The J gene is TRBJ2-4, the V gene TRBV28; possible D gene TRBD2, 5 bases. Per germline, CDR1 MDHEN and CDR2 SYDVKM. With 2 bases removed from V and 6 bases from J, the gap between germline ends came to 11 bases. The CDR3 is made up of 14 amino acids. In DNA form, the CDR3 reads TGTGCCAGCAGTTTAGTAGGACTTTCAAACATTCAGTACTTC. Its protein is CASSLVGLSNIQYF.

The chain recombines TRBV30 with TRBJ2-5; TRBD1 matches at 9 bases. V was pared by 1 base and J by 3 bases, with 6 bases of the junction left unmatched. This CDR3 contains 15 residues. Germline-derived CDR1 and CDR2 are GTSNPN and SVGIG (reference sequence). Here the CDR3 DNA reads TGTGCCTGGAGTGCCGGGACAGGGTTGGAAGAGACCCAGTACTTC. Translated: CAWSAGTGLEETQYF.

This chain links TRBV5-6 with TRBJ2-5, with D possibly being TRBD2 (6 bases). The length of the CDR3 is 13 residues. The germline V and J ends were trimmed by 1 base and 4 bases, with 8 bases remaining between them. In germline, CDR1 is SGHDT, CDR2 YYEEEE. In DNA, the CDR3 is TGTGCCAGCAGCTTGAAGGGAGGAGAGACCCAGTACTTC. It yields the protein CASSLKGGETQYF.